The T cell receptor beta chain under discussion was sequenced for a study of cytomegalovirus exposure and HLA in healthy donors. Notes on the study in general: Cytomegalovirus status was reportedly diagnosed by the classifier with high specificity and sensitivity.

Notes on this clone: Its specificity is unknown.

Profiling relied on immunoSEQ multiplex PCR, and the TCRdb table lists in-frame clones only, not all of them. The sample shows around 120,000 clones, about 90% of them seen only once. This CDR3 is built from 17 residues. The V segment lost 4 bases and the J segment 3 bases; nucleotides outside the gene matches: 13. CDR1 is LGHNA, CDR2 YNFKEQ, per germline. The source is a young woman in good health and CMV-seronegative. Sequencing was done on a sample of PBMCs. The gene calls are TRBV4-2 and TRBJ1-1, with 8 positions matching TRBD1. The CDR3 sequence: CASSRGGLQGADTEAFF. The CDR3 DNA follows: TGTGCCAGCAGCCGCGGTGGCCTTCAGGGGGCTGACACTGAAGCTTTCTTT.